This TCR beta chain was profiled in a study of CD8 T cells in Susac syndrome. RNA amounts of about 0.5 to 1 ug underwent reverse transcription with random hexamers. The immunoSEQ assay covered 54 Vbeta and 13 Jbeta segments for CDR3. MiXCR, applied by TCRdb to the immunoSEQ multiplex PCR reads, yields one record per CDR3 protein. Of some 300,000 distinct CDR3 sequences listed, about 88% are singletons. Looked up from germline, CDR1 is SQVTM and CDR2 is ANQGSEA. The CDR3 is 12 amino acids. Trimming removed 5 bases at V and 2 bases at J, with 4 bases between. Sequencing of TCR beta drew on CD8+ and CD4+ T cells from blood. Negative isolation was used for CD8+ and CD4+ T cells and FACS enrichment for TEMRA cells.

Sequencing was done on a sample of CD8+ T cells from PBMCs. This TCR derives from a human donor with multiple sclerosis. The chain combines TRBV29-1 with TRBJ2-6; D not certain. CDR3 in DNA: TGCAGCGTTTGGACTGGGGCCAACGTCCTGACTTTC. Protein: CSVWTGANVLTF.